The 30 T cell receptor beta chains below come from one sample, sequenced in a study of spatial heterogeneity in lung cancer. These receptors' antigens are unknown. MiXCR, run by TCRdb on the 5' RACE reads, gives a single entry per CDR3 protein. The table includes approximately 94,000 distinct CDR3 sequences, approximately 4.4% detected once. Whole-study findings and limits: How many expanded intratumoral alpha and beta TCRs were present tracked the tumor mutation count, which was a count of nonsynonymous mutations.

Time point denoted: sample taken at primary tumor resection. The specimen was lung tumor tissue, collected at surgery. All receptors derive from a male donor with early-stage non-small cell lung cancer.

This clonotype was seen many times. This rearrangement joins TRBV12-3 or TRBV12-4 to TRBJ2-1, with D possibly TRBD2 on 5 matching bases. V was cut by 6 bases and J by 6 bases, with 15 bases left in between. CDR3 length equals 14 residues. CDR3 bases: TGTGCCAGCAGGTACAACCGGGGTCGCAATGAGCAGTTCTTC. Its protein product is CASRYNRGRNEQFF.

This clonotype showed up many times. The chain uses TRBV7-2 and TRBJ2-1, with 9 bases aligning to TRBD1. Trimming removed 1 base from V and 6 bases from J; junction bases left unmatched: 7. In germline, CDR1 is SGHTA, CDR2 FQGNSA. The CDR3 totals 16 residues. The CDR3 DNA reads as TGTGCCAGCAGCTTAGTTTTGGGGACAGGGATCAATGAGCAGTTCTTC. Amino acids: CASSLVLGTGINEQFF.

This clonotype appeared many times. The genes are TRBV5-4 and TRBJ2-3; D ambiguous. The CDR3 spans 14 residues. Germline values: CDR1 SGHNT, CDR2 YYREEE (reference sequence). V lost 0 bases and J 2 bases, leaving 7 bases between the germline ends. The CDR3 spells CASSLEAFTDTQYF. CDR3 sequence (DNA): TGTGCCAGCAGCTTGGAAGCCTTCACAGATACGCAGTATTTT.

A few counts support this clonotype. V usage is TRBV15 and J usage is TRBJ2-5; D unresolved. The CDR3 runs 16 residues. V lost 0 bases and J lost 4, with 15 bases in between. CDR1 is LNHNV and CDR2 is YYDKDF in the germline V gene (reference sequence). The CDR3 DNA reads as TGTGCCACCAGCAGAGAGAATCCCGGGCTCGCAGAGACCCAGTACTTC. Protein product: CATSRENPGLAETQYF.

In this sample, this clonotype turned up many times. V is TRBV3-1 and J is TRBJ2-1, with D unclear. V lost 6 bases and J lost 2, with 8 bases in between. The CDR3 has 13 residues. Germline-derived CDR1 and CDR2 are LGHDT and YNNKEL (reference sequence). CDR3 sequence reads: CASRKNAYNEQFF. CDR3 nucleotide sequence: TGTGCCAGCAGAAAAAACGCCTACAATGAGCAGTTCTTC.

This clonotype was recorded at least ten times. The chain couples TRBV20-1 to TRBJ2-7; weak D call: TRBD1 (6 bases). CDR1 is DFQATT, CDR2 SNEGSKA, per germline (reference sequence). The CDR3 is 11 amino acids. Trimming removed 7 bases from V and 6 bases from J, with 13 bases in between. The CDR3: CSVQGEGEQYF. The CDR3 region has the DNA TGCAGTGTACAGGGTGAAGGCGAGCAGTACTTC.

Many counts were recorded for this clonotype. This sequence joins TRBV7-2 and TRBJ2-3, with no clear D. Germline V gene lookup returns CDR1 SGHTA and CDR2 FQGNSA. V was trimmed by 1 base and J by 7 bases, leaving 6 bases between them. The length of the CDR3 is 12 residues. CDR3 sequence: CASSLVANTQYF. The DNA for the CDR3 is TGTGCCAGCAGCTTAGTAGCTAATACGCAGTATTTT.

This clonotype has a count of ten or more. This chain uses TRBV28 with TRBJ1-5, with D perhaps TRBD1 (6 bases). With 5 bases removed from V and 7 bases from J, the gap between germline ends came to 12 bases. Germline assignment: CDR1 MDHEN and CDR2 SYDVKM. This CDR3 region has 13 residues. CDR3 nucleotides: TGTGCCAGCAGTAAGGGGACAAGGCAGCCCCAGCATTTT. It codes for CASSKGTRQPQHF.

Ten or more counts support this clonotype. The junction shows a germline mismatch at one end, possibly a read error. V usage is TRBV28 and J usage is TRBJ1-5; possible D gene TRBD1, 6 bases. CDR1 and CDR2 (germline): MDHEN, SYDVKM. The CDR3 consists of 12 residues. This CDR3 reads CASTSGGDRRFF. In DNA, the CDR3 is TGTGCCAGCACCTCCGGGGGAGACAGGAGGTTTTTT.

This clonotype was recorded many times. The J gene is TRBJ1-5, the V gene TRBV28; perhaps TRBD1 as D (5 bases). This CDR3 comprises 16 residues. V was cut by 10 bases and J by 3 bases, with 22 bases left in between. CDR1 is MDHEN and CDR2 is SYDVKM in the germline V gene. For the CDR3, the DNA is TGTGCCACTTTCACAGGCGACGCATGGGACAATCAGCCCCAGCATTTT. Protein sequence: CATFTGDAWDNQPQHF. The whole variable domain, filled in from reference TRBV28 and TRBJ1-5, reads DVKVTQSSRYLVKRTGEKVFLECVQDMDHENMFWYRQDPGLGLRLIYFSYDVKMKEKGDIPEGYSVSREKKERFSLILESASTNQTSMYLCATFTGDAWDNQPQHFGDGTRLSIL.

The chain recombines TRBV30 with TRBJ2-3, with D perhaps matching TRBD2 (6 bases). Trimming cost V 5 bases and J 0 bases, with 24 bases left between them. CDR3 length: 18 amino acids. CDR1 and CDR2 from the germline V gene are GTSNPN and SVGIG (reference sequence). The CDR3 reads CAWVPRGRPESSTDTQYF. Written as DNA, the CDR3 is TGTGCCTGGGTTCCCCGGGGGAGGCCCGAATCTAGCACAGATACGCAGTATTTT.

Ten or more counts support this clonotype. This sequence joins TRBV28 and TRBJ1-5; 8 bases are a match to TRBD1. The junction had 1 base not matched to a gene; V was cut back by 3 bases and J by 3 bases. Germline CDR1 and CDR2: MDHEN and SYDVKM. This CDR3 spans 14 amino acids. CDR3 amino acids: CASSLTGANQPQHF. The CDR3 DNA reads TGTGCCAGCAGTTTGACAGGGGCCAATCAGCCCCAGCATTTT.

This clonotype was seen many times. V gene TRBV2 combines with J gene TRBJ2-5; TRBD2 agrees at 8 bases. J lost 7 bases, V lost 7 bases, and 8 bases had no gene match. CDR1 is SNHLY, CDR2 FYNNEI, per germline. The CDR3 loop spans 13 amino acids. CDR3 bases: TGTGCCAGCACTACGACTAGCGCGGGGACCCAGTACTTC. As protein: CASTTTSAGTQYF.

There are many counts of this clonotype. The V and J genes are TRBV28 and TRBJ2-1, with TRBD1 matching over 7 bases. Per the germline V gene, CDR1 is MDHEN and CDR2 is SYDVKM. With V trimmed by 6 bases and J by 5 bases, 4 bases remained unmatched. The length of the CDR3 is 13 residues. The CDR3 nucleotides read TGTGCCAGCAGAAAGGGGGCTAACAATGAGCAGTTCTTC. Translating it yields CASRKGANNEQFF.

This clonotype occurred many times. In this CDR3 the conserved last residue, phenylalanine or tryptophan, is missing, so a read error is likely. It is unclear where the CDR3 begins or ends on the DNA, so no DNA is shown, and the CDR3 is as TCRdb lists it. The chain is built from TRBV7-3 and TRBJ1-3; TRBD1, the table's D call, was not compared with the DNA. The germline V gene encodes CDR1 SGHTA and CDR2 FQGTGA. The CDR3 contains 13 residues when both ends are counted. CDR3 residues: CASSLMPSLQGRI.

This clonotype has at least ten counts. This sequence joins TRBV5-5 and TRBJ1-1; TRBD1 agrees at 8 bases. V trimming: 4 bases; J trimming: 10 bases; junction bases outside the gene matches: 15. There are 15 residues in the CDR3. Germline loops: CDR1 SGHKS, CDR2 YYEKEE (reference sequence). CDR3 sequence: CASSPRTGQLETAFF. The CDR3 region has the DNA TGTGCCAGCAGCCCCAGGACAGGGCAACTAGAGACAGCTTTCTTT.

This clonotype was seen at least ten times. This chain connects TRBV7-2 to TRBJ2-1; 15 bases are shared with TRBD2. The V and J ends lost 0 bases and 10 bases, in that order; junction bases with no gene match: 13. Looked up from germline, CDR1 is SGHTA and CDR2 is FQGNSA. The CDR3 loop spans 19 amino acids. This CDR3 is CASSLAVYGQGLAGGEQFF. The CDR3 region has the DNA TGTGCCAGCAGCTTAGCGGTTTATGGTCAAGGACTAGCGGGAGGGGAGCAGTTCTTC.

This clonotype was picked up many times. The chain links TRBV2 to TRBJ2-1; 11 bases agree with TRBD2. Germline-derived CDR1 and CDR2 are SNHLY and FYNNEI. The CDR3 is made up of 13 amino acids. With V trimmed by 7 bases and J by 10 bases, 6 bases remained unmatched. The CDR3, as DNA: TGTGCCAGCAAGCGGATAGCGGGAGGGGAGCAGTTCTTC. It is translated as CASKRIAGGEQFF.

This clonotype was detected ten times or more. The rearrangement uses TRBV27 and TRBJ1-6; D gene ambiguous. Germline CDR1 is MNHEY and CDR2 is SMNVEV (reference sequence). The CDR3 contains 13 residues. Trimming removed 3 bases from V and 8 bases from J, with 8 bases in between. The CDR3 bases are TGTGCCAGCAGTTTTGGGAGCGATTCACCCCTCCACTTT. Translated, it gives CASSFGSDSPLHF.

The table lists this clonotype with many counts. The V call is TRBV3-1, the J call TRBJ2-7; unclear D gene. V gave up 4 bases and J gave up 6 bases, with 7 bases separating them. The length of the CDR3 is 11 residues. In germline, CDR1 is LGHDT, CDR2 YNNKEL (reference sequence). The CDR3 is CASSLVGEQYF. The CDR3 bases are TGTGCCAGCAGCCTTGTGGGCGAGCAGTACTTC.

This clonotype was seen more than once but under ten times. The chain combines TRBV5-1 with TRBJ1-2, with 8 bases aligning to TRBD1. Germline loops: CDR1 SGHRS, CDR2 YFSETQ. The CDR3 contains 13 residues. The junction had 3 bases not matched to a gene; V was cut back by 4 bases and J by 4 bases. This CDR3 is CASSTGTGYGYTF. The CDR3 nucleotides are TGCGCCAGCAGCACCGGGACAGGCTATGGCTACACCTTC.

This clonotype was seen many times. The genes are TRBV2 and TRBJ1-4; D not resolved. Germline assignment: CDR1 SNHLY and CDR2 FYNNEI. The V end was cut by 5 bases, the J end by 6 bases, with 13 bases between. CDR3 size: 14 residues. The CDR3 sequence is CASSWAGKDEKLFF. CDR3 coding DNA: TGTGCCAGCAGTTGGGCTGGGAAGGATGAAAAACTGTTTTTT.

This chain joins TRBV20-1 and TRBJ2-1; D is possibly TRBD1 or TRBD2 (7 bases each). The CDR3 covers 13 residues. V lost 0 bases, J lost 14 bases, and 17 bases lay in between. The germline V gene encodes CDR1 DFQATT and CDR2 SNEGSKA (reference sequence). The DNA of the CDR3 is TGCAGTGCTAGAGATTCCCAGCCAGGGGGGGAGTTCTTC. It codes for CSARDSQPGGEFF.

This clonotype appeared many times. The J gene is TRBJ2-5, the V gene TRBV11-1; D is unresolved. Trimming pared 3 bases from V and 5 bases from J, leaving 13 bases between. Looked up from germline, CDR1 is SGHAT and CDR2 is FQDESV (reference sequence). The CDR3 has 14 residues. Here the CDR3 reads CASSFLLDAETQYF. CDR3 in DNA: TGTGCCAGCAGCTTCCTCCTAGACGCGGAGACCCAGTACTTC.

This chain joins TRBV6-5 and TRBJ2-2; D may be TRBD1 or TRBD2 (5 bases each). This CDR3 comprises 18 residues. CDR1 and CDR2 (germline): MNHEY, SVGAGI. The V end lost 0 bases, the J end lost 3 bases, and 17 bases lay between the germline ends. The CDR3, as DNA: TGTGCCAGCAGTTACTCGAATGAGGGGATATCCGACACCGGGGAGCTGTTTTTT. Translated: CASSYSNEGISDTGELFF.

This clonotype was detected only a few times. The chain employs TRBV28 and TRBJ2-1, with unresolved D. Trimming pared 2 bases from V and 6 bases from J, leaving 8 bases between. From germline, CDR1 is MDHEN and CDR2 SYDVKM. The CDR3 has 13 amino acids. As DNA, the CDR3 is TGTGCCAGCAGTTTAATCTACCGCAATGAGCAGTTCTTC. This codes for CASSLIYRNEQFF.

This clonotype was counted many times. The chain links TRBV5-6 to TRBJ2-7; D remains unclear. V was pared by 4 bases and J by 0 bases, with 8 bases between. The CDR3 is 13 residues long. Germline CDR1 reads SGHDT; CDR2 reads YYEEEE. The CDR3 here is CASSLKISYEQYF. The CDR3 DNA reads TGTGCCAGCAGCCTAAAGATCTCCTACGAGCAGTACTTC. Filled out from reference TRBV5-6 and TRBJ2-7, the complete variable domain reads DAGVTQSPTHLIKTRGQQVTLRCSPKSGHDTVSWYQQALGQGPQFIFQYYEEEERQRGNFPDRFSGHQFPNYSSELNVNALLLGDSALYLCASSLKISYEQYFGPGTRLTVT.

Note on this clonotype: A single base separates this from a much larger clone, so it may be a read error. V and J are TRBV6-6 and TRBJ2-7, with D maybe TRBD2 (5 bases). The CDR3 extends over 11 amino acids. From germline, CDR1 is MNHNY and CDR2 SVGAGI (reference sequence). In DNA form, the CDR3 reads TGTACCACCTTAAGCGGAGCTCAGCAGTACTTC. Residues: CTTLSGAQQYF.

This clonotype was recorded many times. This chain connects TRBV7-9 to TRBJ1-6; D is uncertain. The CDR3 consists of 13 residues. The germline V and J ends were trimmed by 5 bases and 12 bases, with 14 bases remaining between them. CDR1 and CDR2 from the germline V gene are SEHNR and FQNEAQ (reference sequence). The CDR3 reads CASSETRMKPLHF. Here the CDR3 DNA reads TGTGCCAGCAGCGAAACCCGTATGAAACCCCTCCACTTT. Complete variable domain (other parts from reference TRBV7-9 and TRBJ1-6): DTGVSQNPRHKITKRGQNVTFRCDPISEHNRLYWYRQTLGQGPEFLTYFQNEAQLEKSRLLSDRFSAERPKGSFSTLEIQRTEQGDSAMYLCASSETRMKPLHFGNGTRLTVT.

This clonotype showed up many times. This chain links TRBV29-1 with TRBJ2-2, with TRBD1 matching 10 bases. V shed 6 bases and J 8 bases; nucleotides not matched to a gene: 9. The V gene's germline CDR1 is SQVTM and CDR2 ANQGSEA. The CDR3 loop spans 14 amino acids. CDR3 sequence: CSVADRGLLGELFF. CDR3 nucleotides: TGCAGCGTCGCCGACAGGGGGCTATTGGGGGAGCTGTTTTTT.